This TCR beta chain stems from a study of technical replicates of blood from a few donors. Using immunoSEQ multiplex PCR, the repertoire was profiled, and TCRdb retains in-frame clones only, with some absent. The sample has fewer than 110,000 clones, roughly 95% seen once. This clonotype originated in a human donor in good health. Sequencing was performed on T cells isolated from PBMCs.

The CDR3 DNA sequence: TGTACGGAGGAGGGTGCGGGGGGCTGTGGGCCCTACGAGCAGTACTTC. This sequence encodes CTEEGAGGCGPYEQYF. V usage is TRBV9 and J usage is TRBJ2-7; 8 positions agree with TRBD2. CDR3 length: 16 amino acids. Germline V gives CDR1 SGDLS, CDR2 YYNGEE.